These 18 T cell receptor beta chains were all obtained from the same sample, sequenced in a study of cytomegalovirus exposure and HLA in healthy donors. Researchers ran the PCR with 60 Vbeta and 13 Jbeta primers. Sequencing was performed with immunoSEQ multiplex PCR; in TCRdb, only in-frame clones are kept and a portion is missing. The sample lists 150,000 to 200,000 clones, roughly 70% occurring once. Sequenced: PBMCs. The receptors originated from a man younger than 40 in good health and CMV-seropositive.

The chain uses TRBV18 and TRBJ2-1; 8 bases are a match to TRBD2. After removal of 3 bases from V and 4 bases from J, the junction contained 14 bases not matched to a gene. CDR3 length: 18 residues. CDR1 and CDR2 (germline): KGHSH, LQKENI. The CDR3 protein is CASSPPLLLAVPYNEQFF. In DNA, the CDR3 is TGTGCCAGCTCACCCCCACTGCTACTAGCGGTTCCTTACAATGAGCAGTTCTTC.

This clone was seen a handful of times. This rearrangement joins TRBV6-1 to TRBJ1-5; the D is unclear. CDR3 length equals 15 residues. Germline loops: CDR1 MNHNS, CDR2 SASEGT. V was trimmed by 6 bases and J by 0 bases, leaving 12 bases between them. The CDR3 region has the DNA TGTGCCAGCAGCGGACTCAGAGATAGCAATCAGCCCCAGCATTTT. Translating gives CASSGLRDSNQPQHF.

The V gene is TRBV2, the J gene TRBJ2-2, with a tentative D call TRBD2 (6 bases). The CDR3 loop spans 14 amino acids. V dropped 2 bases and J dropped 6 bases, with 10 bases sitting between them. In germline, CDR1 is SNHLY, CDR2 FYNNEI. The DNA of the CDR3 is TGTGCCAGCAGTGAAATCAGGGAGGCCGGGGAGCTGTTTTTT. Its translation is CASSEIREAGELFF. The variable domain in full, with the rest retrieved from reference TRBV2 and TRBJ2-2, is EPEVTQTPSHQVTQMGQEVILRCVPISNHLYFYWYRQILGQKVEFLVSFYNNEISEKSEIFDDQFSVERPDGSNFTLKIRSTKLEDSAMYFCASSEIREAGELFFGEGSRLTVL.

The J gene is TRBJ1-1, the V gene TRBV18, with D uncertain. The CDR3 runs 16 residues. Per germline, CDR1 KGHSH and CDR2 LQKENI. V was clipped by 1 base and J by 0 bases, with 12 bases between them. The CDR3 here is CASSPRSGLMNTEAFF. The CDR3 DNA reads TGTGCCAGCTCACCACGGTCAGGACTTATGAACACTGAAGCTTTCTTT.

This clone was found once. The rearrangement links TRBV11-2 to TRBJ2-4; the D is unclear. V gave up 0 bases and J gave up 4 bases, with 4 bases separating them. CDR1 is SGHAT and CDR2 is FQNNGV in the germline V gene. The length of the CDR3 is 13 residues. The CDR3 protein is CASSLDPKNIQYF. The CDR3 coding sequence is TGTGCCAGCAGCTTAGATCCGAAAAACATTCAGTACTTC.

This rearrangement joins TRBV15 to TRBJ2-3; 10 nucleotides match TRBD2. From germline, CDR1 is LNHNV and CDR2 YYDKDF (reference sequence). This CDR3 is built from 18 residues. J was trimmed by 5 bases and V by 3 bases; bases with no gene match: 14. The CDR3, as DNA: TGTGCCACCAGCAGGGGATGGGGGCTAGCGGGAGTAGGAGATACGCAGTATTTT. As protein: CATSRGWGLAGVGDTQYF. Looking up the rest from reference TRBV15 and TRBJ2-3 gives the full variable domain: DAMVIQNPRYQVTQFGKPVTLSCSQTLNHNVMYWYQQKSSQAPKLLFHYYDKDFNNEADTPDNFQSRRPNTSFCFLDIRSPGLGDTAMYLCATSRGWGLAGVGDTQYFGPGTRLTVL.

The rearrangement joins TRBV2 to TRBJ1-5; D is undetermined. Looked up from germline, CDR1 is SNHLY and CDR2 is FYNNEI. This CDR3 contains 15 residues. V was shortened by 5 bases and J by 8 bases, with 19 bases between the two germline ends. In DNA, the CDR3 is TGTGCCAGCAGTCCGGCGGGTTCCGGTCGGGAGCCCCAGCATTTT. Its translation: CASSPAGSGREPQHF.

The V gene is TRBV10-3, the J gene TRBJ2-5; possibly TRBD1 for D (5 bases). Trimming took 2 bases from V and 5 from J, leaving 12 bases between them. The CDR3 is 14 residues long. Germline assignment: CDR1 ENHRY and CDR2 SYGVKD. CDR3 nucleotide sequence: TGTGCCATCAGTGAGCCAGGGCTTCGGGAGACCCAGTACTTC. Its translation is CAISEPGLRETQYF.

This clone was detected a few times. The chain employs TRBV9 and TRBJ2-7; the D gene is possibly TRBD1 (6 bases). With 0 bases removed from V and 3 bases from J, the gap between germline ends came to 16 bases. The CDR3 totals 16 residues. Germline assignment: CDR1 SGDLS and CDR2 YYNGEE. CDR3 protein: CASSVGLPGANYEQYF. For the CDR3, the DNA is TGTGCCAGCAGCGTAGGGTTGCCAGGGGCGAACTACGAGCAGTACTTC.

This chain joins TRBV10-3 and TRBJ1-1; 8 nucleotides line up with TRBD1. V trimming: 10 bases; J trimming: 1 base; junction bases outside the gene matches: 8. Germline-derived CDR1 and CDR2 are ENHRY and SYGVKD. The CDR3 consists of 14 residues. CDR3 sequence reads: CATSSGQANTEAFF. The CDR3, as DNA: TGTGCCACGTCTTCGGGACAGGCGAACACTGAAGCTTTCTTT.

The chain is built from TRBV5-1 and TRBJ1-1; D not resolved. The CDR3 is 11 residues long. Deletions cut 5 bases from V and 5 bases from J, with 7 bases between. CDR1 and CDR2 (germline): SGHRS, YFSETQ. This CDR3 is CASSVDTEAFF. DNA of the CDR3: TGCGCCAGCAGTGTAGATACTGAAGCTTTCTTT.

This clone was recorded only once. CDR3 sequence: CASSQGQGAWQPQHF. In nucleotides, the CDR3 is TGTGCCAGCAGCCAAGGACAGGGGGCATGGCAGCCCCAGCATTTT. This sequence joins TRBV11-2 and TRBJ1-5; TRBD1 matches 11 bases. Germline trimming cut 5 bases from V and 7 bases from J; bases unmatched to any gene: 7. The CDR3 is 15 residues long. Germline-derived CDR1 and CDR2 are SGHAT and FQNNGV.

This clone was found a few times. The chain combines TRBV7-3 with TRBJ1-3; D may be TRBD1 (5 bases). Trimming shortened V by 3 bases and J by 4 bases, and 10 bases separated the two germline ends. Per the germline V gene, CDR1 is SGHTA and CDR2 is FQGTGA. The CDR3 sequence is 14 residues long. CDR3 DNA sequence: TGTGCCAGCAGCTTGGGGCAGGGAGGAAACACCATATATTTT. Its protein product is CASSLGQGGNTIYF. Full variable domain (outside the CDR3, taken from reference TRBV7-3 and TRBJ1-3): GAGVSQTPSNKVTEKGKYVELRCDPISGHTALYWYRQSLGQGPEFLIYFQGTGAADDSGLPNDRFFAVRPEGSVSTLKIQRTERGDSAVYLCASSLGQGGNTIYFGEGSWLTVV.

This rearrangement joins TRBV6-5 to TRBJ2-1; D is ambiguous. The V gene lost 5 bases and the J gene lost 5 bases, with 10 bases spanning the gap. The CDR3 runs to 13 residues. Germline V gene data show CDR1 as MNHEY and CDR2 as SVGAGI. The CDR3 DNA follows: TGTGCCAGCAGTCCCCAACTCCACAATGAGCAGTTCTTC. This sequence encodes CASSPQLHNEQFF.

The chain recombines TRBV10-1 with TRBJ2-5; 9 bases are shared with TRBD1. Judging by the DNA end, TRBJ2-7 fits better; the J call may be wrong. In germline, CDR1 is WNHNN, CDR2 SYGVQD (reference sequence). The CDR3 is 14 amino acids. The CDR3 loop is CATSPGQGFDEQYF. The CDR3 DNA follows: TGCGCCACCTCGCCGGGACAGGGATTCGACGAGCAGTACTTC.

The rearrangement joins TRBV10-3 to TRBJ2-5, with 10 bases fitting TRBD2. The germline gives CDR1 ENHRY, CDR2 SYGVKD. Trimming removed 4 bases from V and 1 base from J; junction bases left unmatched: 3. This CDR3 is 15 amino acids long. The CDR3 sequence: CAISGAGGAQETQYF. In nucleotides, the CDR3 is TGTGCCATCAGTGGAGCGGGAGGGGCCCAAGAGACCCAGTACTTC.

This rearrangement joins TRBV6-5 to TRBJ1-2; TRBD1 is a possible D gene (5 bases). CDR1 MNHEY and CDR2 SVGAGI come from the germline V gene. Trimming cost V 2 bases and J 8 bases, with 6 bases left between them. The CDR3 consists of 11 residues. The CDR3 loop reads CASSYQGGYTF. The CDR3 DNA reads TGTGCCAGCAGTTACCAGGGCGGCTACACCTTC.

The CDR3 sequence: CASSFGGTYEQYF. The CDR3 DNA is TGTGCCAGCAGCTTTGGGGGCACCTACGAGCAGTACTTC. The genes are TRBV11-2 and TRBJ2-7; tentative D call: TRBD1 (6 bases). Trimming removed 3 bases at V and 2 bases at J, with 8 bases between. CDR3 size: 13 residues. Germline lookup yields CDR1 SGHAT and CDR2 FQNNGV.